A selection of T cell receptor beta chains follows, all from one sample in a study of shared clonotypes between healthy human individuals. Here immunoSEQ multiplex PCR was the method, and the copy in TCRdb shows in-frame clones only, minus some. The table includes about 710,000 clones, 55% to 85% detected once. Specimen: memory CD4+ T cells sorted from blood. All receptors come from a woman between 25 and 40 years old in good health. Both conserved end residues are part of each CDR3. The D gene is left open where the match is weak. Size is stated for part of the rows, as once, few or many counts, or as a class when the clone is expanded.

clone_size j_call d_call v_call cdr3_aa cdr3_nt
. TRBJ1-4 . TRBV11-2 CASSSLGTAKNEKLFF TGTGCCAGCAGCTCCTTAGGGACCGCGAAGAATGAAAAACTGTTTTTT
once TRBJ2-7 . TRBV29-1 CSVDREQSGEQYF TGCAGCGTTGATAGGGAGCAGTCGGGCGAGCAGTACTTC
. TRBJ1-2 . TRBV14 CASSQDTGPNYGYTF TGTGCCAGCAGCCAAGATACGGGGCCTAACTATGGCTACACCTTC
few TRBJ2-5 . TRBV6-1 CASRLDGLSQETQYF TGTGCCAGCAGACTGGACGGCCTGTCCCAAGAGACCCAGTACTTC
once TRBJ2-1 . TRBV30 CAWSLRSGLSSYNEQFF TGTGCCTGGAGTCTTCGAAGCGGACTAAGCTCCTACAATGAGCAGTTCTTC
. TRBJ2-1 TRBD2 TRBV19 CASTGRAYNEQFF TGTGCCAGTACAGGGAGGGCCTACAATGAGCAGTTCTTC
. TRBJ1-5 TRBD1 TRBV6-5 CASRGTGNSNQPQHF TGTGCCAGCAGGGGGACAGGGAATAGCAATCAGCCCCAGCATTTT
. TRBJ2-5 . TRBV5-5 CASSLEAAAETQYF TGTGCCAGCAGCTTGGAAGCGGCAGCGGAGACCCAGTACTTC
once TRBJ2-5 . TRBV7-9 CASSLERLEETQYF TGTGCCAGCAGCTTAGAACGGCTGGAAGAGACCCAGTACTTC
. TRBJ2-7 . TRBV2 CASRITGTLSYEQYF TGTGCCAGCAGAATTACCGGGACACTCTCCTACGAGCAGTACTTC
few TRBJ1-2 . TRBV2 CASSENEMVLGYTF TGTGCCAGCAGTGAAAACGAGATGGTTTTGGGCTACACCTTC
many TRBJ2-7 . TRBV4-2 CASSQAYEQYF TGTGCCAGCAGCCAAGCGTACGAGCAGTACTTC
. TRBJ2-7 TRBD1 TRBV6-6 CASSRTGTSYEQYF TGTGCCAGCAGTCGGACAGGCACGTCCTACGAGCAGTACTTC
. TRBJ2-7 TRBD2 TRBV15 CATSIDLAGGREQYF TGTGCCACCAGCATTGATCTAGCGGGAGGACGGGAGCAGTACTTC
. TRBJ2-1 . TRBV5-1 CASNLGSGWNEQFF TGCGCCAGCAACCTAGGGTCGGGGTGGAATGAGCAGTTCTTC
few TRBJ2-7 TRBD2 TRBV6-5 CASSGMGRGEQYF TGTGCCAGCAGTGGGATGGGGCGGGGGGAGCAGTACTTC
. TRBJ2-7 . TRBV18 CASSPWDRAYEQYF TGTGCCAGCTCACCCTGGGACCGCGCCTACGAGCAGTACTTC
. TRBJ2-7 TRBD2 TRBV27 CASSSLAGNSYEQYF TGTGCCAGCAGCTCCCTAGCGGGAAACTCCTACGAGCAGTACTTC
. TRBJ2-7 . TRBV25-1 CASSASQGSEQYF TGTGCCAGCAGTGCTTCACAGGGTTCCGAGCAGTACTTC
few TRBJ2-5 . TRBV4-2 CASSQERWGGGTQYF TGTGCCAGCAGCCAAGAACGATGGGGAGGCGGGACCCAGTACTTC
once TRBJ2-1 TRBD2 TRBV11-2 CASSLVGLAGVNEQFF TGTGCCAGCAGCTTAGTCGGACTAGCGGGAGTTAATGAGCAGTTCTTC
. TRBJ1-5 . TRBV15 CATSRVGQGNQPQHF TGTGCCACCAGCAGAGTCGGGCAGGGCAATCAGCCCCAGCATTTT
. TRBJ2-7 . TRBV5-1 CATQLGKSSYEQYF TGCGCCACCCAGCTGGGGAAGAGCTCCTACGAGCAGTACTTC
. TRBJ2-7 . TRBV2 CASRTPYRFPSYEQYF TGTGCCAGCAGAACCCCATACAGGTTTCCCTCCTACGAGCAGTACTTC
many TRBJ1-4 . TRBV6-1 CASRMLPGTNEKLFF TGTGCCAGCAGGATGTTGCCAGGGACTAATGAAAAACTGTTTTTT
. TRBJ2-1 . TRBV27 CASSLKAAEPSSYNEQFF TGTGCCAGCAGTTTAAAAGCAGCCGAACCGAGCTCCTACAATGAGCAGTTCTTC
. TRBJ2-2 TRBD2 TRBV29-1 CSVGTSGKTGELFF TGCAGCGTTGGAACTAGCGGGAAAACCGGGGAGCTGTTTTTT
. TRBJ1-1 . TRBV6-1 CASSESQGANTEAFF TGTGCCAGCAGTGAATCCCAGGGCGCGAACACTGAAGCTTTCTTT
. TRBJ2-2 . TRBV10-1 CASSSAGLNTGELFF TGCGCCAGCAGTTCGGCGGGGCTGAACACCGGGGAGCTGTTTTTT
many TRBJ2-7 TRBD2 TRBV9 CASSVGRFSGSEQYF TGTGCCAGCAGCGTAGGTCGGTTTAGCGGGAGCGAGCAGTACTTC
. TRBJ2-3 . TRBV11-2 CASSLSTDTQYF TGTGCCAGCAGCTTGAGCACAGATACGCAGTATTTT
. TRBJ1-4 . TRBV5-1 CASSFGQTTNEKLFF TGCGCCAGCAGCTTCGGGCAAACAACTAATGAAAAACTGTTTTTT
. TRBJ1-2 . TRBV28 CASTTRGYYGYTF TGTGCCAGCACTACCAGGGGTTACTATGGCTACACCTTC
. TRBJ1-2 . TRBV5-1 CASSNDEGYTF TGCGCCAGCAGTAATGATGAGGGCTACACCTTC
. TRBJ2-7 TRBD2 TRBV7-9 CASSPSGRGLREQYF TGTGCCAGCAGCCCCAGCGGGAGAGGGTTGAGAGAGCAGTACTTC